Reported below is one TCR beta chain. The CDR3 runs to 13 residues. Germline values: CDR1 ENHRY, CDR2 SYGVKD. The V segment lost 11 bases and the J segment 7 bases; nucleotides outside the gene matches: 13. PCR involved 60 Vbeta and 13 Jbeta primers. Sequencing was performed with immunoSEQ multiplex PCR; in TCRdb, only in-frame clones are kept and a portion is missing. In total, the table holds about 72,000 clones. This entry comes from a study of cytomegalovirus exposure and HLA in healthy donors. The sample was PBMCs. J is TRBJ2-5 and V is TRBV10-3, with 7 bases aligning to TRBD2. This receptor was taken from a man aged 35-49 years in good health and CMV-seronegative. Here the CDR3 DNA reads TGTGCCCTCGGGGAATGGGAGGGAGCGACCCAGTACTTC. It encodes CALGEWEGATQYF.